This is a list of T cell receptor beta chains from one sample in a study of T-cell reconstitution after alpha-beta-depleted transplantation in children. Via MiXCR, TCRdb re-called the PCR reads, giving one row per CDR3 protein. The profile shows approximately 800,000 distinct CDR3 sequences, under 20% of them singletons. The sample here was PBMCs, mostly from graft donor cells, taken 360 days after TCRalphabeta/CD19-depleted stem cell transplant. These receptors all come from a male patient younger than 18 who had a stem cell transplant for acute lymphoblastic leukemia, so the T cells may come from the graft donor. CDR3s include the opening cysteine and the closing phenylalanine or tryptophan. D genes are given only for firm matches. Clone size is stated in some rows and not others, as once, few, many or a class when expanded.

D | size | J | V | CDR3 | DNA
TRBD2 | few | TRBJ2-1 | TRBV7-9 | CASSDGTSGRFREQFF | TGTGCCAGCAGCGACGGGACTAGCGGACGCTTTCGGGAGCAGTTCTTC
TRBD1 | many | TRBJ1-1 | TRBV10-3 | CATQRGTGGTEAFF | TGTGCCACACAAAGGGGAACAGGGGGCACTGAAGCTTTCTTT
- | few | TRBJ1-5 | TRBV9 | CASRRRARGSNQPQHF | TGTGCCAGCAGACGAAGGGCTCGGGGTAGCAATCAGCCCCAGCATTTT
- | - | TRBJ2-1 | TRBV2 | CASSEPDDNEQFF | TGTGCCAGCAGTGAGCCGGACGACAATGAGCAGTTCTTC
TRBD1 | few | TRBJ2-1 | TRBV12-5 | CASGLLRTGTGQVEQFF | TGTGCTAGTGGTTTGCTCCGAACCGGGACAGGTCAAGTTGAGCAGTTCTTC
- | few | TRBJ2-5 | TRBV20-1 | CSARDFVARKLQETQYF | TGCAGTGCTAGAGATTTTGTGGCCCGCAAGCTCCAAGAGACCCAGTACTTC
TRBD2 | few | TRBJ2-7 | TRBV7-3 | CASSPKPTSGSPYEQYF | TGTGCCAGCAGCCCAAAACCCACTAGCGGGAGTCCCTACGAGCAGTACTTC
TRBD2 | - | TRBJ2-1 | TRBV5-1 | CASSLASSGGYNEQFF | TGCGCCAGCAGCTTGGCCTCTAGCGGGGGGTACAATGAGCAGTTCTTC
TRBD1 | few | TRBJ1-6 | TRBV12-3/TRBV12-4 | CASTPGTANSPLHF | TGTGCCAGCACCCCCGGGACAGCGAATTCACCCCTCCACTTT
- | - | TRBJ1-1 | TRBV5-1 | CASSLKGEAFF | TGCGCCAGCAGCTTAAAGGGAGAAGCTTTCTTT
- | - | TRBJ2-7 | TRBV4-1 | CAGSPRQGEGEQYF | TGCGCCGGCAGCCCTCGGCAGGGGGAGGGCGAGCAGTACTTC
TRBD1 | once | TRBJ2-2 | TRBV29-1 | CSVEGLDRGSSGELFF | TGCAGCGTTGAAGGTTTGGACAGGGGGAGTTCCGGGGAGCTGTTTTTT
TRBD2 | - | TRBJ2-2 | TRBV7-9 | CASSPKGTSGSHGELFF | TGTGCCAGCAGCCCCAAAGGAACTAGCGGGAGTCACGGGGAGCTGTTTTTT
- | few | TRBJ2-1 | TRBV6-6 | CASSYSFRSEQFF | TGTGCCAGCAGTTACTCTTTCCGATCTGAGCAGTTCTTC
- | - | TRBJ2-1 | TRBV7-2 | CASPRDTYNEQFF | TGTGCCAGCCCCAGAGATACCTACAATGAGCAGTTCTTC
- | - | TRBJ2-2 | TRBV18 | CASSPLPGNTGELFF | TGTGCCAGCTCACCCCTACCCGGGAACACCGGGGAGCTGTTTTTT
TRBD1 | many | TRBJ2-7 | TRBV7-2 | CASSLVGDRSYEQYF | TGTGCCAGCAGCTTAGTAGGGGACAGATCCTACGAGCAGTACTTC
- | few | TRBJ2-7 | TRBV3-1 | CASSRLDRSEQYF | TGTGCCAGCAGCCGGCTGGACAGAAGCGAGCAGTACTTC
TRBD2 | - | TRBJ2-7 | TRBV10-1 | CASSNSGMPYEQYF | TGCGCCAGCAGCAATAGCGGGATGCCCTACGAGCAGTACTTC
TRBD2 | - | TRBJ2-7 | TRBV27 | CASSSGLGFYEQYF | TGTGCCAGCAGTTCGGGACTAGGCTTCTACGAGCAGTACTTC
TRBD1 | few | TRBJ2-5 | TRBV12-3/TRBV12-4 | CASNPGQGQETQYF | TGTGCCAGCAATCCGGGACAGGGACAAGAGACCCAGTACTTC
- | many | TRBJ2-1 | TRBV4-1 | CASSRLGVGYNEQFF | TGCGCCAGCAGCCGTCTCGGAGTCGGCTACAATGAGCAGTTCTTC
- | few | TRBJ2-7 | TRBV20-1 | CSAGAGHHEQYF | TGCAGTGCTGGCGCGGGACATCACGAGCAGTACTTC
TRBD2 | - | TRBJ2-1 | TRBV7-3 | CASSLTSLAGAGEQFF | TGTGCCAGCAGCTTAACGTCACTAGCGGGAGCTGGTGAGCAGTTCTTC
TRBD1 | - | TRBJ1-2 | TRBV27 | CASSLTTGGFYGYTF | TGTGCCAGCAGTTTAACGACAGGGGGCTTCTATGGCTACACCTTC
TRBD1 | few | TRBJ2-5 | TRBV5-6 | CASSLVGTGLETQYF | TGTGCCAGCAGCTTGGTTGGGACAGGTTTAGAGACCCAGTACTTC